The 15 T cell receptor beta chains presented below share a single source sample, sequenced in a study of T cells in Graves' hyperthyroidism and ophthalmopathy. Amplification of TCR beta CDR3 regions used RNA as the template. The HTBI primer set served for first-round RT-PCR of the TCR CDR3. TCRdb ran MiXCR on the multiplex PCR reads and lists one entry per CDR3 protein. Found here are roughly 840,000 distinct CDR3 sequences, 35% to 40% of them singletons; the top ten hold about 9%. The sequenced sample consisted of blood. These receptors all stem from a man aged 18 to 29 with Graves' hyperthyroidism.

The chain recombines TRBV7-9 with TRBJ1-6; D gene ambiguous. The CDR3 spans 14 residues. Germline V gene data show CDR1 as SEHNR and CDR2 as FQNEAQ (reference sequence). The germline V and J ends were trimmed by 4 bases and 8 bases, with 12 bases remaining between them. The CDR3 region is CASSSDIFHSPLHF. In DNA, the CDR3 is TGTGCCAGCAGCTCCGACATTTTCCATTCACCCCTCCACTTT.

In its sample, this clonotype was seen many times. The genes are TRBV2 and TRBJ2-5; tentatively, D is TRBD2 (5 bases). This CDR3 spans 16 amino acids. Germline CDR1 SNHLY, CDR2 FYNNEI. V lost 6 bases and J 4 bases, leaving 21 bases between the germline ends. As DNA, the CDR3 is TGTGCCAGCAGAGACCTACTCGAAGGCCGGGGAGAGACCCAGTACTTC. Its protein product is CASRDLLEGRGETQYF.

This clonotype was found many times. The chain combines TRBV10-1 with TRBJ1-1, with D uncertain. From germline, CDR1 is WNHNN and CDR2 SYGVQD (reference sequence). V lost 3 bases and J 7 bases, leaving 9 bases between the germline ends. The CDR3 runs to 12 residues. The CDR3 DNA reads TGCGCCAGCAGTGACCAGGATCATGAAGCTTTCTTT. Translation: CASSDQDHEAFF.

With regard to this clonotype: A much larger clonotype is one base distant, so this may be a read error. V usage is TRBV2 and J usage is TRBJ1-3; TRBD1 might be the D (6 bases). Trimming stripped 0 bases from V and 11 bases from J, with 17 bases between. Germline V gene data show CDR1 as SNHLY and CDR2 as FYNNEI. There are 15 residues in the CDR3. The chain's CDR3 is CASSEAEQGRNAIYF. DNA for the CDR3: TGTGCCAGCAGTGAAGCAGAGCAGGGGAGGAACGCCATATATTTT.

This clonotype has ten or more counts. The CDR3 nucleotides read TGTGCCACCAGTGACCCGGCCGCCGCGAACACCGGGGAGCTGTTTTTT. It codes for CATSDPAAANTGELFF. The V call is TRBV24-1, the J call TRBJ2-2; D ambiguous. CDR1 is KGHDR and CDR2 is SFDVKD in the germline V gene. Deletions cut 4 bases from V and 0 bases from J, with 11 bases between. The CDR3 covers 16 residues.

The chain couples TRBV7-9 to TRBJ2-7; TRBD1 agrees at 7 bases. V was clipped by 4 bases and J by 8 bases; unmatched bases: 14. CDR3 length: 15 residues. CDR1 and CDR2 from the germline V gene are SEHNR and FQNEAQ (reference sequence). CDR3 sequence (DNA): TGTGCCAGCAGCTCCCCGTCCGGGACAGCACCCCAGCAGTACTTC. Its translation: CASSSPSGTAPQQYF.

The table lists this clonotype with a few counts. The chain is built from TRBV2 and TRBJ2-7; D is unresolved. The CDR3 extends over 14 amino acids. V shed 3 bases and J shed 2 bases, with 11 bases lying between them. The germline CDR1 and CDR2 sequences are SNHLY and FYNNEI. This CDR3 is CASSDADGTYEQYF. The CDR3 DNA follows: TGTGCCAGCAGTGACGCGGACGGAACCTACGAGCAGTACTTC. The whole variable domain, remainder taken from reference TRBV2 and TRBJ2-7, is EPEVTQTPSHQVTQMGQEVILRCVPISNHLYFYWYRQILGQKVEFLVSFYNNEISEKSEIFDDQFSVERPDGSNFTLKIRSTKLEDSAMYFCASSDADGTYEQYFGPGTRLTVT.

The gene calls are TRBV11-3 and TRBJ2-2, with TRBD2 as a possible D gene (5 bases). Trimming pared 10 bases from V and 1 base from J, leaving 13 bases between. CDR1 and CDR2 from the germline V gene are SGHNT and YENEEA. CDR3 size: 14 residues. The CDR3 protein is CATTWAGNTGELFF. The CDR3 DNA sequence: TGTGCCACCACTTGGGCGGGGAACACCGGGGAGCTGTTTTTT.

In this sample, this clonotype turned up a few times. The chain recombines TRBV9 with TRBJ2-7; D might be TRBD2 (5 bases). CDR1 SGDLS and CDR2 YYNGEE come from the germline V gene. This CDR3 is built from 15 residues. The V end was cut by 4 bases, the J end by 2 bases, with 16 bases between. This chain's CDR3 is CASSPPRAVPYEQYF. The CDR3 region has the DNA TGTGCCAGCAGCCCCCCGAGGGCCGTGCCCTACGAGCAGTACTTC. The full variable domain, with the rest looked up from reference TRBV9 and TRBJ2-7, is DSGVTQTPKHLITATGQRVTLRCSPRSGDLSVYWYQQSLDQGLQFLIQYYNGEERAKGNILERFSAQQFPDLHSELNLSSLELGDSALYFCASSPPRAVPYEQYFGPGTRLTVT.

V and J are TRBV20-1 and TRBJ1-3, with D maybe TRBD1 (6 bases). This CDR3 has 14 residues. Germline V gene data show CDR1 as DFQATT and CDR2 as SNEGSKA (reference sequence). Deletions cut 4 bases from V and 5 bases from J, with 15 bases between. The CDR3 region has the DNA TGCAGTGCTACCCCCGGGGGGGGGCGAAACACCATATATTTT. This encodes CSATPGGGRNTIYF.

This clonotype was counted ten times or more. The CDR3 DNA reads as TGTGCCATCAGTGAGTCGGACAGGGGGTTATCCTACGAGCAGTACTTC. Amino acids: CAISESDRGLSYEQYF. V is TRBV10-3 and J is TRBJ2-7; TRBD1 agrees at 10 bases. The length of the CDR3 is 16 residues. CDR1 and CDR2 from the germline V gene are ENHRY and SYGVKD. V shed 0 bases and J 1 base; nucleotides not matched to a gene: 3.

V and J are TRBV29-1 and TRBJ2-5; D gene ambiguous. Germline V lookup: CDR1 SQVTM, CDR2 ANQGSEA. Trimming shortened V by 7 bases and J by 5 bases, and 8 bases separated the two germline ends. The CDR3 spans 10 residues. The CDR3 nucleotides are TGCAGCGGGGTAGGGGAGACCCAGTACTTC. It encodes CSGVGETQYF.

The rearrangement links TRBV7-8 to TRBJ1-6, with TRBD1 matching over 7 bases. This CDR3 spans 14 amino acids. The V segment lost 3 bases and the J segment 9 bases; nucleotides outside the gene matches: 5. In germline, CDR1 is SGHVS, CDR2 FQNEAQ. In nucleotides, the CDR3 is TGTGCCAGCAGCTTGAACAGACAGGGTTCACCCCTCCACTTT. Its translation is CASSLNRQGSPLHF.

The CDR3 nucleotides read TGTGCCAGCAGCTTAAAACTAGCCAATCCCTACGAGCAGTACTTC. Translation gives CASSLKLANPYEQYF. The rearrangement joins TRBV7-3 to TRBJ2-7, with D tentatively TRBD2 (6 bases). Germline V CDR1 and CDR2: SGHTA, FQGTGA. This CDR3 is built from 15 residues. V lost 1 base to trimming and J lost 2 bases, with 12 bases between them.

The chain employs TRBV6-6 and TRBJ1-5; possibly TRBD1 for D (5 bases). Germline CDR1 and CDR2: MNHNY and SVGAGI (reference sequence). Trimming left V 5 bases short and J 3 bases short, with 14 bases between. This CDR3 spans 15 amino acids. CDR3 residues: CASSTPDSYNQPQHF. The DNA of the CDR3 is TGTGCCAGCAGTACCCCCGACAGCTACAATCAGCCCCAGCATTTT.